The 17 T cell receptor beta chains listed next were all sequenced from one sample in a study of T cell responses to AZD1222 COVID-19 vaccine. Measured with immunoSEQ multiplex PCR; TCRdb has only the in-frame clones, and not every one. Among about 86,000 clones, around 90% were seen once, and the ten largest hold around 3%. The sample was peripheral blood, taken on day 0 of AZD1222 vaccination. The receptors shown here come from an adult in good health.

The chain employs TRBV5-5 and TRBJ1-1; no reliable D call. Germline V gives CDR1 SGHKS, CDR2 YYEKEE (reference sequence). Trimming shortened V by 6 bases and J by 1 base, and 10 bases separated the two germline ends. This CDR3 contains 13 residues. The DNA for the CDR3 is TGTGCCAGCACCACCGGACCGAACACTGAAGCTTTCTTT. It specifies CASTTGPNTEAFF. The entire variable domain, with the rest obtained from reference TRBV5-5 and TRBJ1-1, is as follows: DAGVTQSPTHLIKTRGQQVTLRCSPISGHKSVSWYQQVLGQGPQFIFQYYEKEERGRGNFPDRFSARQFPNYSSELNVNALLLGDSALYLCASTTGPNTEAFFGQGTRLTVV.

The CDR3 protein is CAWSVHSGNTIYF. Here the CDR3 DNA reads TGTGCCTGGAGTGTCCACTCTGGAAACACCATATATTTT. The gene calls are TRBV30 and TRBJ1-3; D not certain. This CDR3 contains 13 residues. The V end was cut by 0 bases, the J end by 0 bases, with 3 bases between. Per germline, CDR1 GTSNPN and CDR2 SVGIG (reference sequence).

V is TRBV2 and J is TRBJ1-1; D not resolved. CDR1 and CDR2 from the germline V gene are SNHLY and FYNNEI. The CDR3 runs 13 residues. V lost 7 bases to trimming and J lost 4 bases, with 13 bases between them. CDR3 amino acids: CASTVVISTEAFF. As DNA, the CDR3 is TGTGCCAGCACCGTAGTTATCAGCACTGAAGCTTTCTTT.

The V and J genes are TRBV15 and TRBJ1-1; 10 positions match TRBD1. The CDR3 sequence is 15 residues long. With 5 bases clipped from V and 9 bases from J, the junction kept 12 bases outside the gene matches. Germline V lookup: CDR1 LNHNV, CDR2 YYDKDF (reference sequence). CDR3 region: CATSDTGTGDRKAFF. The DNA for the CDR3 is TGTGCCACCAGCGATACCGGGACAGGGGATAGGAAAGCTTTCTTT.

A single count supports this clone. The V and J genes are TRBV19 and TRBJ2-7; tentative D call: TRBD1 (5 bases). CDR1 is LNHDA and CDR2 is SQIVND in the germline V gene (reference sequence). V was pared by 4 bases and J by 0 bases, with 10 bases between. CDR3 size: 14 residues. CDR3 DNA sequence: TGTGCCAGTAGTAGGTTACAGGACTCCTACGAGCAGTACTTC. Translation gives CASSRLQDSYEQYF. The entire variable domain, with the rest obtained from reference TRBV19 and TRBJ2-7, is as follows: DGGITQSPKYLFRKEGQNVTLSCEQNLNHDAMYWYRQDPGQGLRLIYYSQIVNDFQKGDIAEGYSVSREKKESFPLTVTSAQKNPTAFYLCASSRLQDSYEQYFGPGTRLTVT.

The CDR3 here is CASSPARVGYEQYF. The CDR3 DNA reads TGTGCCAGCTCACCAGCCCGGGTTGGCTACGAGCAGTACTTC. This chain joins TRBV18 and TRBJ2-7; the D is unclear. The CDR3 is 14 residues long. The germline CDR1 and CDR2 sequences are KGHSH and LQKENI. V lost 2 bases, J lost 3 bases, and 11 bases lay in between.

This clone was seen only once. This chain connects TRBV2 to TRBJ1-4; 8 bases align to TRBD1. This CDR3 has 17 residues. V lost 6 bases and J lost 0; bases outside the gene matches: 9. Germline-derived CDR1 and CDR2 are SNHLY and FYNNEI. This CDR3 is CASRLRDRFATNEKLFF. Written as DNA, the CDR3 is TGTGCCAGCAGGCTTCGGGACAGGTTTGCAACTAATGAAAAACTGTTTTTT. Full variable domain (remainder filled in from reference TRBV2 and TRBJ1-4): EPEVTQTPSHQVTQMGQEVILRCVPISNHLYFYWYRQILGQKVEFLVSFYNNEISEKSEIFDDQFSVERPDGSNFTLKIRSTKLEDSAMYFCASRLRDRFATNEKLFFGSGTQLSVL.

The CDR3 DNA sequence: TGTGCCAGCAGCCAGGGCCGGCGGGGAGGCCAAGAGACCCAGTACTTC. Amino acids: CASSQGRRGGQETQYF. The chain couples TRBV3-1 (or the pseudogene TRBV3-2) to TRBJ2-5; a possible D gene is TRBD2 (6 bases). The CDR3 spans 16 residues. Trimming took 3 bases from V and 1 from J, leaving 15 bases between them. The germline V gene has CDR1 LGHDT and CDR2 YNNKEL (reference sequence).

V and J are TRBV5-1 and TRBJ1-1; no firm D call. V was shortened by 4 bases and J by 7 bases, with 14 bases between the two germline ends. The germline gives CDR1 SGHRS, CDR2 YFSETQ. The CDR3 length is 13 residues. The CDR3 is CASSPGTEYEAFF. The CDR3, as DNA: TGCGCCAGCAGCCCGGGAACAGAGTATGAAGCTTTCTTT.

The CDR3 region is CASRPGQGYEKLFF. CDR3 DNA: TGTGCCAGCAGACCCGGACAGGGTTATGAAAAACTGTTTTTT. This chain uses TRBV3-1 (or the pseudogene TRBV3-2) with TRBJ1-4; 8 bases are shared with TRBD1. This CDR3 is built from 14 residues. V shed 6 bases, J shed 6 bases, and the junction held 6 bases outside the gene matches. The V gene's germline CDR1 is LGHDT and CDR2 YNNKEL (reference sequence).

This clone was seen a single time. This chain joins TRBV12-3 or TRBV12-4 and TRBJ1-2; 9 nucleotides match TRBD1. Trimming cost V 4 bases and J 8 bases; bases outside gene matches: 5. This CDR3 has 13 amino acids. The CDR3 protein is CASSSRTGEGYTF. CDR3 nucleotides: TGTGCCAGCAGTTCAAGGACAGGGGAGGGCTACACCTTC.

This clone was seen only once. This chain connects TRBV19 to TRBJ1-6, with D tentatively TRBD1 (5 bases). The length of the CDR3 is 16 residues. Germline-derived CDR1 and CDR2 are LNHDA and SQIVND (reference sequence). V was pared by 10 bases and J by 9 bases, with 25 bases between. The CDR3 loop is CATRLRGGGNGSPLHF. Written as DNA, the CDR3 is TGTGCCACCCGCCTGCGGGGTGGGGGGAACGGTTCACCCCTCCACTTT.

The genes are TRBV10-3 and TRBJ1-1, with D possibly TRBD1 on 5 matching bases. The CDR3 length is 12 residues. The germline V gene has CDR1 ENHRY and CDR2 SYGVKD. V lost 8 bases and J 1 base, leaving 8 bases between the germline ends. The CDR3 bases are TGTGCCATCGGGGACGGGAACACTGAAGCTTTCTTT. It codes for CAIGDGNTEAFF.

In nucleotides, the CDR3 is TGTGCCAGCAGGGGACCCCAAAACACTGAAGCTTTCTTT. This gives the protein CASRGPQNTEAFF. The V call is TRBV6-5, the J call TRBJ1-1; a possible D gene is TRBD1 (5 bases). This CDR3 spans 13 amino acids. Per the germline V gene, CDR1 is MNHEY and CDR2 is SVGAGI. Trimming removed 6 bases at V and 2 bases at J, with 10 bases between.

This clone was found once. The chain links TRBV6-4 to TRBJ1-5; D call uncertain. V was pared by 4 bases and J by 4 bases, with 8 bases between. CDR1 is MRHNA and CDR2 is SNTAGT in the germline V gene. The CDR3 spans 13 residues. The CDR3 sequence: CASSVFLNQPQHF. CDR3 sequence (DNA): TGTGCCAGCAGTGTGTTCCTAAATCAGCCCCAGCATTTT.

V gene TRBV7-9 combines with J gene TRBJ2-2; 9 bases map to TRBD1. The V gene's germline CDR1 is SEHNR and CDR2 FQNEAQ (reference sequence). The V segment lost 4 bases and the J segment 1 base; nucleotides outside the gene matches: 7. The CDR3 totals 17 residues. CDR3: CASSSPPGQGNTGELFF. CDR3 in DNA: TGTGCCAGCAGCTCACCACCGGGACAGGGGAACACCGGGGAGCTGTTTTTT.

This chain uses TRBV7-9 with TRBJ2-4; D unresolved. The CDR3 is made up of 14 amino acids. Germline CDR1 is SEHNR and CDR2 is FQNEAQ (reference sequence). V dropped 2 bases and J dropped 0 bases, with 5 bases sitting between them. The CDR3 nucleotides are TGTGCCAGCAGCTTACTTGAAGCCAAAAACATTCAGTACTTC. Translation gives CASSLLEAKNIQYF.